A single sample is the source of the 23 T cell receptor beta chains below, sequenced in a study of T cells and copy number aberrations in small-cell lung cancer. TCRdb keeps only in-frame clones here, not all; method: immunoSEQ multiplex PCR. The table records around 6,100 clones, roughly three quarters of them present only once. The sequenced sample was normal tissue next to the tumor. These TCRs come from a woman between 65 and 79 years old with small cell lung cancer. Some clones in this sample may be carry-over from other donors' samples.

The chain recombines TRBV18 with TRBJ2-3, with TRBD2 identical over 8 bases. Trimming cost V 6 bases and J 5 bases; bases outside gene matches: 7. This CDR3 is 14 amino acids long. Germline CDR1 reads KGHSH; CDR2 reads LQKENI. CDR3 loop: CASSRAGVRDTQYF. The CDR3 bases are TGTGCCAGCTCCAGAGCGGGAGTACGAGATACGCAGTATTTT.

In its sample, this clone was seen a few times. The V and J genes are TRBV28 and TRBJ2-3; no firm D call. There are 14 residues in the CDR3. With 2 bases removed from V and 5 bases from J, the gap between germline ends came to 11 bases. Germline CDR1 is MDHEN and CDR2 is SYDVKM. This CDR3 is CASSLQPGVDTQYF. CDR3 bases: TGTGCCAGCAGTTTACAACCGGGCGTAGATACGCAGTATTTT.

Of note for this clone: At one end, the junction sequence differs from germline, possibly due to a read error. The V gene is TRBV7-7, the J gene TRBJ2-7, with 11 bases lining up with TRBD2. This CDR3 comprises 16 residues. Germline V lookup: CDR1 SSHAT, CDR2 FNYEAQ (reference sequence). DNA for the CDR3: TGTGCTAGCAGCCCTGGACTAGCGGGTTCCAATTACGAGCAGTACTTC. Residues: CASSPGLAGSNYEQYF.

V is TRBV30 and J is TRBJ2-6; D gene unclear. Trimming stripped 1 base from V and 0 bases from J, with 4 bases between. Germline assignment: CDR1 GTSNPN and CDR2 SVGIG (reference sequence). The CDR3 spans 14 residues. The CDR3 coding sequence is TGTGCCTGGAGTGGGGTCTCTGGGGCCAACGTCCTGACTTTC. Amino acids: CAWSGVSGANVLTF.

The chain combines TRBV27 with TRBJ2-1; D not certain. The CDR3 is 14 residues long. CDR1 is MNHEY and CDR2 is SMNVEV in the germline V gene (reference sequence). V shed 5 bases and J shed 10 bases, with 18 bases lying between them. This chain's CDR3 is CASSPQLGFREQFF. DNA for the CDR3: TGTGCCAGCAGTCCCCAATTGGGCTTTAGGGAGCAGTTCTTC.

This chain links TRBV4-1 with TRBJ1-1; D gene ambiguous. Germline V lookup: CDR1 MGHRA, CDR2 YSYEKL. The CDR3 loop spans 14 amino acids. The germline V and J ends were trimmed by 1 base and 6 bases, with 12 bases remaining between them. The CDR3 sequence: CASSQVIVDSEAFF. In DNA form, the CDR3 reads TGCGCCAGCAGCCAAGTGATTGTCGATTCTGAAGCTTTCTTT.

V and J are TRBV19 and TRBJ1-5; D remains ambiguous. V lost 4 bases, J lost 5 bases, and 6 bases lay in between. Germline values: CDR1 LNHDA, CDR2 SQIVND (reference sequence). CDR3 length: 12 amino acids. For the CDR3, the DNA is TGTGCCAGTAGTAAGGGTGATCAGCCCCAGCATTTT. Its protein product is CASSKGDQPQHF.

The chain uses TRBV7-9 and TRBJ2-1, with 8 bases fitting TRBD2. Germline loops: CDR1 SEHNR, CDR2 FQNEAQ (reference sequence). This CDR3 contains 12 residues. CDR3 nucleotide sequence: TGTGGCTCGGGACTAGTGGGCAATGAGCAGTTCTTC. As protein: CGSGLVGNEQFF.

The V call is TRBV9, the J call TRBJ2-7, with TRBD2 matching over 11 bases. CDR3 length: 18 amino acids. The J segment lost 0 bases and the V segment lost 4 bases, leaving 12 bases of the junction unmatched. CDR1 and CDR2 from the germline V gene are SGDLS and YYNGEE. The CDR3 sequence is CASSPQPGLAGNSYEQYF. The CDR3 DNA is TGTGCCAGCAGCCCTCAACCCGGACTAGCGGGCAACTCCTACGAGCAGTACTTC.

The rearrangement uses TRBV11-3 and TRBJ2-4; no reliable D call. The germline V gene has CDR1 SGHNT and CDR2 YENEEA. V dropped 6 bases and J dropped 1 base, with 16 bases sitting between them. The CDR3 contains 16 residues. CDR3: CASSQAHLLAKNIQYF. In DNA form, the CDR3 reads TGTGCCAGCAGTCAAGCTCATCTTTTGGCCAAAAACATTCAGTACTTC.

This clone was detected once. The J gene is TRBJ1-1, the V gene TRBV19; 9 bases line up with TRBD1. This CDR3 contains 14 residues. Germline V gene sequence: CDR1 LNHDA, CDR2 SQIVND (reference sequence). Losses at the gene ends were 5 bases for V and 4 bases for J; bases not matched to a gene: 5. In DNA, the CDR3 is TGTGCCAGTAGTGAGGGACAGGGTCTCACTGAAGCTTTCTTT. Its translation: CASSEGQGLTEAFF.

With respect to this clone: One junction end does not reproduce the germline sequence, and a read error may be involved. This same CDR3 is encoded by further DNA sequences in the sample. This chain links TRBV19 with TRBJ1-1; the D is unclear. The CDR3 spans 13 residues. The germline V gene encodes CDR1 LNHDA and CDR2 SQIVND (reference sequence). The CDR3 DNA sequence: TGTGCCAGTAGTTGGAGGTTGAACACTGAGGCTTTCTTT. Protein sequence: CASSWRLNTEAFF.

This clone has more than one count but fewer than ten. The V and J genes are TRBV30 and TRBJ1-3; D gene ambiguous. V gave up 2 bases and J gave up 0 bases, with 14 bases separating them. CDR1 GTSNPN and CDR2 SVGIG come from the germline V gene (reference sequence). CDR3 length: 16 residues. This CDR3 is CAWSPWADFSGNTIYF. The CDR3 region has the DNA TGTGCCTGGAGTCCCTGGGCAGACTTCTCTGGAAACACCATATATTTT.

V is TRBV5-1 and J is TRBJ2-6; D remains unclear. The CDR3 extends over 16 amino acids. Germline values: CDR1 SGHRS, CDR2 YFSETQ. Deletions cut 0 bases from V and 0 bases from J, with 7 bases between. The CDR3 DNA reads TGCGCCAGCAGCTTGGGTCATAACTCTGGGGCCAACGTCCTGACTTTC. This translates into CASSLGHNSGANVLTF.

This clone has only one observation. V gene TRBV5-1 combines with J gene TRBJ2-2, with a possible D match to TRBD2 (5 bases). V was cut by 0 bases and J by 1 base, with 10 bases left in between. In germline, CDR1 is SGHRS, CDR2 YFSETQ. The CDR3 covers 16 residues. The CDR3 DNA is TGCGCCAGCAGCTTGGGTGGACTGGGGAACACCGGGGAGCTGTTTTTT. Amino acid sequence: CASSLGGLGNTGELFF.

The J gene is TRBJ2-7, the V gene TRBV7-2; D unclear. Trimming shortened V by 1 base and J by 3 bases, and 10 bases separated the two germline ends. In germline, CDR1 is SGHTA, CDR2 FQGNSA. The CDR3 consists of 14 residues. CDR3 nucleotide sequence: TGTGCCAGCAGCTTAGGGTACTACGGCTACGAGCAGTACTTC. It specifies CASSLGYYGYEQYF. Filled out from reference TRBV7-2 and TRBJ2-7, the complete variable domain reads GAGVSQSPSNKVTEKGKDVELRCDPISGHTALYWYRQSLGQGLEFLIYFQGNSAPDKSGLPSDRFSAERTGGSVSTLTIQRTQQEDSAVYLCASSLGYYGYEQYFGPGTRLTVT.

The chain joins TRBV11-2 to TRBJ1-2; D remains ambiguous. Per germline, CDR1 SGHAT and CDR2 FQNNGV. This CDR3 region has 14 residues. V lost 3 bases, J lost 4 bases, and 12 bases lay in between. CDR3 sequence (DNA): TGTGCCAGCAGCTTTGCCGGGTCCTCCTATGGCTACACCTTC. Translation gives CASSFAGSSYGYTF.

As for this clone: A single base separates this from a much larger clone, so it may be a read error. In the same sample, other DNA sequences code for this CDR3. J is TRBJ2-1 and V is TRBV6-5; a possible D gene is TRBD2 (6 bases). CDR1 and CDR2 (germline): MNHEY, SVGAGI. CDR3 length: 15 amino acids. CDR3 bases: TGTGCCAGCAGCCGGGACGGGAGCTCCTATAATGAGCAGTTCTTC. Translated, it gives CASSRDGSSYNEQFF.

The genes are TRBV19 and TRBJ1-1, with TRBD1 matching over 8 bases. The CDR3 loop spans 13 amino acids. The germline gives CDR1 LNHDA, CDR2 SQIVND (reference sequence). V dropped 5 bases and J dropped 4; count of bases not matched to a gene: 3. This CDR3 is CASSSTGGTEAFF. In DNA, the CDR3 is TGTGCCAGTAGTTCTACAGGGGGCACTGAAGCTTTCTTT.

The chain recombines TRBV9 with TRBJ1-3, with D perhaps matching TRBD1 (6 bases). Germline loops: CDR1 SGDLS, CDR2 YYNGEE. Between the trimmed V and J ends, which lost 3 bases and 4 bases, there was a span of 11 bases. This CDR3 has 14 amino acids. The CDR3 protein is CASSGTANGNTIYF. The CDR3 coding sequence is TGTGCCAGCAGCGGGACAGCTAACGGAAACACCATATATTTT.

The chain has TRBV29-1 and TRBJ2-7; D not certain. The V end lost 6 bases, the J end lost 3 bases, and 9 bases lay between the germline ends. This CDR3 has 11 amino acids. The germline CDR1 and CDR2 sequences are SQVTM and ANQGSEA. CDR3: CSVSLDYEQYF. DNA for the CDR3: TGCAGCGTGTCACTTGACTACGAGCAGTACTTC.

The chain carries TRBV5-1 and TRBJ2-4; 10 bases match TRBD2. From germline, CDR1 is SGHRS and CDR2 YFSETQ. Trimming took 0 bases from V and 7 from J; bases not matched to a gene: 4. The CDR3 totals 15 residues. CDR3 region: CASSLEASGSNIQYF. The DNA of the CDR3 is TGCGCCAGCAGCTTGGAGGCTAGCGGGAGCAACATTCAGTACTTC.

This clone is judged large. At one of its ends the junction is not consistent with the germline gene, which may arise from a read error. J is TRBJ1-4 and V is TRBV15, with D unclear. CDR1 and CDR2 (germline): LNHNV, YYDKDF (reference sequence). The CDR3 runs to 15 residues. The CDR3 here is CATSFSRTNNEKLFF. Here the CDR3 DNA reads TGTGCCACCAGCTTCTCCCGTACTAATAATGAGAAACTGTTTTTT.